In its sample, the clone carrying this TCR beta chain was seen many times. No antigen is known for it. This specimen belongs to a study of T cells in Graves' hyperthyroidism and ophthalmopathy. From germline, CDR1 is MGHRA and CDR2 YSYEKL. V lost 4 bases and J lost 9; bases outside the gene matches: 8. This CDR3 spans 16 amino acids. Study findings and constraints: From stable hyperthyroidism, ophthalmopathy was set apart by a 13 V-J model.

Amplified TCR beta CDR3 regions came from RNA transcripts. The primer set for the first-round RT-PCR of the TCR CDR3 was HTBI. TCRdb fed the multiplex PCR reads into MiXCR, producing one record per CDR3 protein. The table has 460,000 or so distinct CDR3 sequences, over 13% seen once. The specimen sequenced was blood. This clonotype was sampled from a woman aged 18-29 years with Graves' hyperthyroidism. This rearrangement joins TRBV4-1 to TRBJ1-6; 11 bases match TRBD1. The CDR3 region is CASSRGGTGGFSPLHF. In DNA form, the CDR3 reads TGCGCCAGCAGCCGGGGGGGGACAGGGGGATTTTCACCCCTCCACTTT.